Listed here are 16 T cell receptor beta chains from one sample, sequenced in a study of identical twins. Each CDR3 protein is one row after TCRdb ran MiXCR on the 5' RACE reads. The sample records 500,000 to 550,000 distinct CDR3 sequences, about a fifth being singletons. These data also featured in a second study, about yellow fever vaccine responses in identical twins.

The specimen sequenced was CD4+ T cells sorted from blood. The receptors come from a woman younger than 35 in good health.

This rearrangement joins TRBV5-6 to TRBJ2-1; weak D call: TRBD1 (6 bases). V was trimmed by 3 bases and J by 9 bases, leaving 10 bases between them. The CDR3 is 12 residues long. Germline V lookup: CDR1 SGHDT, CDR2 YYEEEE. The CDR3 protein is CASSYQGFEQFF. The CDR3 DNA reads TGTGCCAGCAGCTATCAGGGGTTTGAGCAGTTCTTC.

This clonotype has a handful of counts. The chain is built from TRBV6-1 and TRBJ2-2; tentative D call: TRBD1 (6 bases). The germline gives CDR1 MNHNS, CDR2 SASEGT. With 6 bases removed from V and 2 bases from J, the gap between germline ends came to 19 bases. This CDR3 region has 17 residues. The CDR3 loop is CASSVRTKQGNTGELFF. The CDR3 nucleotides are TGTGCCAGCAGCGTCCGGACAAAACAGGGAAACACCGGGGAGCTGTTTTTT.

This clonotype was seen more than once but under ten times. The V call is TRBV12-3 or TRBV12-4, the J call TRBJ1-1, with unresolved D. The CDR3 has 13 residues. The V gene lost 2 bases and the J gene lost 6 bases, with 10 bases spanning the gap. In DNA, the CDR3 is TGTGCCAGCAGTTTACGATTGGCCTCTGAAGCTTTCTTT. Protein product: CASSLRLASEAFF.

The V gene is TRBV12-3 or TRBV12-4, the J gene TRBJ2-5, with D unclear. The V end lost 5 bases, the J end lost 4 bases, and 11 bases lay between the germline ends. The CDR3 extends over 13 amino acids. The DNA for the CDR3 is TGTGCCAGCAGTCCAAACATTCTAGAGACCCAGTACTTC. Its translation: CASSPNILETQYF.

The chain uses TRBV6-1 and TRBJ1-4; 8 nucleotides agree with TRBD1. J gave up 4 bases and V 6 bases, and 4 bases lay outside the gene matches. Germline CDR1 is MNHNS and CDR2 is SASEGT. The CDR3 runs to 14 residues. This CDR3 reads CASRLDRDNEKLFF. CDR3 in DNA: TGTGCCAGCAGGTTGGACAGGGATAATGAAAAACTGTTTTTT.

This clonotype was seen only a few times. The V call is TRBV5-1, the J call TRBJ2-3; 7 nucleotides align to TRBD1. CDR1 is SGHRS and CDR2 is YFSETQ in the germline V gene. J was trimmed by 0 bases and V by 4 bases; bases with no gene match: 2. This CDR3 region has 14 residues. The CDR3 DNA is TGCGCCAGCAGCACGGGACAGAGCACAGATACGCAGTATTTT. Translating it yields CASSTGQSTDTQYF.

In its sample, this clonotype was seen a few times. The V and J genes are TRBV2 and TRBJ2-1; 7 bases are a match to TRBD1. This CDR3 is 13 amino acids long. The germline V gene encodes CDR1 SNHLY and CDR2 FYNNEI. Germline trimming cut 5 bases from V and 7 bases from J; bases unmatched to any gene: 5. For the CDR3, the DNA is TGTGCCAGCAGTAAACAGGGGTGGAATGAGCAGTTCTTC. Its translation: CASSKQGWNEQFF. Complete variable domain (other parts from reference TRBV2 and TRBJ2-1): EPEVTQTPSHQVTQMGQEVILRCVPISNHLYFYWYRQILGQKVEFLVSFYNNEISEKSEIFDDQFSVERPDGSNFTLKIRSTKLEDSAMYFCASSKQGWNEQFFGPGTRLTVL.

The V call is TRBV4-1, the J call TRBJ2-5; D not resolved. CDR1 is MGHRA, CDR2 YSYEKL, per germline. The CDR3 contains 14 residues. Trimming took 1 base from V and 5 from J, leaving 11 bases between them. The CDR3 DNA reads as TGCGCCAGCAGCCAAGGCAAGGGTGGGGAGACCCAGTACTTC. Protein sequence: CASSQGKGGETQYF.

This chain connects TRBV29-1 to TRBJ2-6; D may be TRBD1 or TRBD2 (6 bases each). Germline V gives CDR1 SQVTM, CDR2 ANQGSEA. V gave up 3 bases and J gave up 0 bases, with 12 bases separating them. CDR3 size: 16 residues. The CDR3 coding sequence is TGCAGCGTTGAGGGGGGCATCGGCTCTGGGGCCAACGTCCTGACTTTC. It translates to CSVEGGIGSGANVLTF.

This clonotype has a handful of counts. The rearrangement joins TRBV5-1 to TRBJ2-5, with TRBD2 matching over 11 bases. Per germline, CDR1 SGHRS and CDR2 YFSETQ. Trimming at V came to 2 bases and at J to 5 bases, leaving 8 bases not matched to a gene. This CDR3 is built from 16 residues. For the CDR3, the DNA is TGCGCCAGCAGCTTTTCCGTGACTAGCGGGGTGGAGACCCAGTACTTC. This translates into CASSFSVTSGVETQYF.

Only a few counts were recorded for this clonotype. CDR3: CASSPEASGSSYNEQFF. CDR3 in DNA: TGCGCCAGCAGCCCCGAAGCTAGCGGGAGCTCCTACAATGAGCAGTTCTTC. This sequence joins TRBV4-1 and TRBJ2-1; TRBD2 matches 10 bases. The length of the CDR3 is 17 residues. Germline trimming cut 4 bases from V and 0 bases from J; bases unmatched to any gene: 6. In germline, CDR1 is MGHRA, CDR2 YSYEKL.

This clonotype has at least ten counts. The chain couples TRBV10-3 to TRBJ2-3; D ambiguous. The CDR3 sequence is 13 residues long. The germline V gene encodes CDR1 ENHRY and CDR2 SYGVKD. V was cut by 8 bases and J by 0 bases, with 9 bases left in between. CDR3 amino acids: CAISDLSTDTQYF. As DNA, the CDR3 is TGTGCCATCTCGGACCTGAGCACAGATACGCAGTATTTT.

The chain has TRBV7-8 and TRBJ2-7; D is possibly TRBD2 (5 bases). The CDR3 is 15 residues long. From germline, CDR1 is SGHVS and CDR2 FQNEAQ. V lost 4 bases to trimming and J lost 0 bases, with 13 bases between them. The CDR3 DNA reads TGTGCCAGCAGCTCCGAAACTAGGAGCTCCTACGAGCAGTACTTC. It specifies CASSSETRSSYEQYF. The full variable domain, its missing parts supplied by reference TRBV7-8 and TRBJ2-7, is GAGVSQSPRYKVAKRGQDVALRCDPISGHVSLFWYQQALGQGPEFLTYFQNEAQLDKSGLPSDRFFAERPEGSVSTLKIQRTQQEDSAVYLCASSSETRSSYEQYFGPGTRLTVT.

This clonotype was seen more than once but under ten times. V usage is TRBV4-1 and J usage is TRBJ2-1, with D possibly matching TRBD1 (5 bases). Trimming shortened V by 4 bases and J by 10 bases, and 11 bases separated the two germline ends. There are 12 residues in the CDR3. The germline V gene encodes CDR1 MGHRA and CDR2 YSYEKL. The CDR3 spells CASSPPYREQFF. The CDR3 DNA follows: TGCGCCAGCAGCCCCCCATACAGGGAGCAGTTCTTC.

This chain joins TRBV6-1 and TRBJ2-7; 7 bases map to TRBD2. With 0 bases clipped from V and 7 bases from J, the junction kept 9 bases outside the gene matches. Germline V lookup: CDR1 MNHNS, CDR2 SASEGT. CDR3 length: 15 amino acids. CDR3 in amino acids: CASSEARRLAVEQYV. CDR3 bases: TGTGCCAGCAGTGAAGCGAGAAGGCTAGCGGTTGAGCAGTACGTC.

This clonotype was seen only a few times. The V and J genes are TRBV12-3 or TRBV12-4 and TRBJ2-2; maybe TRBD1 (5 bases). Trimming took off 6 bases at V and 5 bases at J, with 19 bases between the two ends. The length of the CDR3 is 16 residues. CDR3 protein: CASRYTQGLWTGELFF. The DNA for the CDR3 is TGTGCCAGCAGGTACACTCAGGGATTATGGACCGGGGAGCTGTTTTTT.